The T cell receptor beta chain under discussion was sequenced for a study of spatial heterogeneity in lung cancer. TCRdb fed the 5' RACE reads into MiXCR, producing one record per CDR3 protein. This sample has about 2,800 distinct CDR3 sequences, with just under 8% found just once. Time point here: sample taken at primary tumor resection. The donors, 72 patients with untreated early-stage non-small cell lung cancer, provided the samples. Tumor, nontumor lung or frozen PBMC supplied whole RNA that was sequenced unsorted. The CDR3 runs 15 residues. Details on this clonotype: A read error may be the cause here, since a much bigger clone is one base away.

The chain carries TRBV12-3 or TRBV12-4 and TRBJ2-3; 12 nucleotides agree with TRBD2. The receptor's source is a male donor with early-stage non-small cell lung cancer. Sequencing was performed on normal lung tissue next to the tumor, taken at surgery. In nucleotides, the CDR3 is TGTGTCAGCAGTGCACTAGCGGGAGGTCCGGATACGCAGTATTTT. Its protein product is CVSSALAGGPDTQYF.